A single sample is the source of the 3 T cell receptor beta chains below, sequenced in a study of CD4+ T cells in melanoma. Libraries were prepared by immunoSEQ multiplex PCR; TCRdb keeps only in-frame clonotypes and omits some of them. There are 10,000 to 13,000 clones in the sample; 66% occur only once, and 7.5% to 9.5% lies in the top ten. The specimen was cells from a culture (not recorded whether cultured in vitro). The source of these receptors is a human donor with melanoma.

V and J are TRBV7-9 and TRBJ2-2, with D tentatively TRBD2 (6 bases). Germline V CDR1 and CDR2: SEHNR, FQNEAQ (reference sequence). Trimming removed 2 bases at V and 2 bases at J, with 15 bases between. CDR3 size: 17 residues. CDR3 bases: TGTGCCAGCAGCTTAAAAACGGGTGCGGGAAACACCGGGGAGCTGTTTTTT. This sequence encodes CASSLKTGAGNTGELFF.

The chain links TRBV11-3 to TRBJ2-1, with 13 positions matching TRBD2. From germline, CDR1 is SGHNT and CDR2 YENEEA. The length of the CDR3 is 16 residues. J lost 8 bases, V lost 0 bases, and 4 bases had no gene match. The CDR3 DNA follows: TGTGCCAGCAGCTTAGACAAGACTAGCGGGGGGTATGAGCAGTTCTTC. Translated, it gives CASSLDKTSGGYEQFF.

The chain carries TRBV10-2 and TRBJ1-6; D gene unclear. The V and J ends lost 8 bases and 11 bases respectively, with 16 bases between them. Germline lookup yields CDR1 WSHSY and CDR2 SAAADI. The CDR3 loop spans 13 amino acids. The CDR3 here is CASVAFRMAPLHF. The CDR3 nucleotides are TGCGCCAGCGTCGCCTTTCGCATGGCACCCCTCCACTTT.